The T cell receptor (beta chain) under discussion was sequenced for a study of T cell clonotyping in hematopoietic cell transplantation. Notes on the study in general: Recipient TCR diversity dropped after transplant; expanded clonotypes rose from day 30 to 180. Graft donor and pretransplant recipient Inverse Simpson Index values predicted broader posttransplant TCR diversity.

Sequencing used immunoSEQ multiplex PCR; TCRdb keeps in-frame clones, though not all of them. Altogether under 5,500 clones are present, 80% to 95% being singletons, with the ten largest covering over 4.5%. This CDR3 contains 13 residues. V lost 0 bases, J lost 3 bases, and 6 bases lay in between. CDR1 SGHRS and CDR2 YFSETQ come from the germline V gene. Comments on this clone: What it binds is unknown.

The specimen was peripheral blood mononuclear cells. The chain couples TRBV5-1 to TRBJ2-5, with D uncertain. The sequence came from a man in his forties in good health. Some clones in this sample may be carry-over from other donors' samples. CDR3 protein: CASSLAPEETQYF. CDR3 coding DNA: TGCGCCAGCAGCTTGGCGCCTGAAGAGACCCAGTACTTC.